This T cell receptor (beta chain) is from a study of blood T cell repertoires in COVID-19. Overall study context: Sources were T cells, B-cell-depleted T cells, or PBMCs; the material itself was cDNA or gDNA.

This CDR3 has 16 residues. Germline CDR1 reads MDHEN; CDR2 reads SYDVKM. Trimming cost V 4 bases and J 6 bases, with 19 bases left between them. In this sample, this clone turned up a few times. Repertoires were generated with immunoSEQ multiplex PCR, while TCRdb's copy carries only in-frame clones and drops some. The table records 200,000 or so clones, approximately 83% of them present only once. The chain links TRBV28 to TRBJ1-5, with TRBD1 as a possible D gene (5 bases). Specimen: peripheral blood. The TCR was taken from a woman in her thirties who had recovered from COVID-19. This CDR3 is CASSSEFPGAVQPQHF. The CDR3 bases are TGTGCCAGCAGTTCGGAGTTTCCTGGGGCGGTTCAGCCCCAGCATTTT.